This TCR beta chain was obtained from a study of CD8+ T cells in alopecia areata. In the study overall: Treatment of the treated patients consisted of oral tofacitinib, 5 to 10 mg twice daily.

Extracted from the samples, RNA was reverse transcribed into cDNA to serve as the sequencing template. Clones were sequenced by immunoSEQ multiplex PCR, and TCRdb holds only the in-frame ones, with some missing. The sample yields over 150,000 clones, over 45% seen once. Treatment in this sample: oral pan-JAK inhibitor, 5-10 mg twice daily. The clonotype comes from a human donor with alopecia areata. Sequenced here: CD4+ T cells sorted from blood, sampled at week 24, from a patient treated with tofacitinib.

The CDR3 region is CASSDGTLKGTQYF. CDR3 in DNA: TGCGCCAGCAGCGATGGGACCTTGAAAGGGACCCAGTACTTC. The chain couples TRBV5-1 to TRBJ2-5; tentatively, D is TRBD1 or TRBD2 (5 bases each). Between the trimmed V and J ends, which lost 4 bases and 7 bases, there was a span of 17 bases. Germline V gives CDR1 SGHRS, CDR2 YFSETQ. The length of the CDR3 is 14 residues.